The 32 T cell receptor beta chains below were found in one sample sequenced in a study of early T cells in non-severe SARS-CoV-2 infection (dated by TCRdb to about 2021). The library came from 5' RACE. Instrument used: NextSeq 500. TCRdb redid the processing of the public reads, applying fastp at Q25 and MiXCR, and retained in-frame beta chains. Entries are consolidated by CDR3 protein sequence, retaining the most common genes and DNA. A total of about 71,000 distinct CDR3 sequences appear in this sample, approximately 15% of them only once. The ten largest clones add up to about 14% of the sample. The source material was whole blood. The receptors originated from an adult who was a healthcare worker with PCR-confirmed SARS-CoV-2 infection or an uninfected control (not recorded which).

The V gene is TRBV7-2, the J gene TRBJ2-6; D might be TRBD1 (5 bases). The germline CDR1 and CDR2 sequences are SGHTA and FQGNSA. The CDR3 is 17 residues long. Between the trimmed V and J ends, which lost 6 bases and 3 bases, there was a span of 18 bases. Written as DNA, the CDR3 is TGTGCCAGCAGACGAGACAGTGCCCCGCTTGGGGCCAACGTCCTGACTTTC. Protein sequence: CASRRDSAPLGANVLTF.

This clonotype was counted many times. CDR3 in DNA: TGTGCCAGCAGAGGAACACCCGGACAGGATAATGAAAAACTGTTTTTT. Translation: CASRGTPGQDNEKLFF. The chain combines TRBV6-1 with TRBJ1-4; 7 bases are a match to TRBD1. This CDR3 has 16 residues. Germline V gives CDR1 MNHNS, CDR2 SASEGT. The J segment lost 4 bases and the V segment lost 6 bases, leaving 11 bases of the junction unmatched.

The chain uses TRBV6-2 or TRBV6-3 and TRBJ2-2; 7 bases line up with TRBD2. This CDR3 has 15 residues. The germline V gene has CDR1 MNHEY and CDR2 SVGEGT. The ends lost 2 bases at V and 5 bases at J; junction bases unmatched: 5. Here the CDR3 reads CASSYRREGTGELFF. In DNA, the CDR3 is TGTGCCAGCAGTTACAGGAGGGAGGGGACCGGGGAGCTGTTTTTT.

This clonotype showed up many times. The gene calls are TRBV12-5 and TRBJ2-1, with TRBD2 matching over 10 bases. V was clipped by 0 bases and J by 8 bases; unmatched bases: 1. Germline V lookup: CDR1 LGHNT, CDR2 FRNRAP. CDR3 length: 14 residues. As DNA, the CDR3 is TGTGCTAGTGGTTTGGTCACTAGCGGGGATGAGCAGTTCTTC. Its translation is CASGLVTSGDEQFF. The variable domain in full, completed from reference TRBV12-5 and TRBJ2-1, reads DARVTQTPRHKVTEMGQEVTMRCQPILGHNTVFWYRQTMMQGLELLAYFRNRAPLDDSGMPKDRFSAEMPDATLATLKIQPSEPRDSAVYFCASGLVTSGDEQFFGPGTRLTVL.

This clonotype was seen ten or more times. V usage is TRBV7-9 and J usage is TRBJ2-7, with no clear D. Germline loops: CDR1 SEHNR, CDR2 FQNEAQ (reference sequence). There are 11 residues in the CDR3. V lost 3 bases to trimming and J lost 5 bases, with 5 bases between them. DNA of the CDR3: TGTGCCAGCAGCTTCATCCACGAGCAGTACTTC. Translation gives CASSFIHEQYF.

This chain links TRBV29-1 with TRBJ2-5, with D tentatively TRBD1 or TRBD2 (5 bases each). The germline V gene has CDR1 SQVTM and CDR2 ANQGSEA. Trimming stripped 2 bases from V and 4 bases from J, with 11 bases between. The CDR3 runs to 13 residues. The CDR3 reads CSVERRAGETQYF. The CDR3 DNA reads as TGCAGCGTTGAACGCAGGGCGGGAGAGACCCAGTACTTC.

At least ten counts were recorded for this clonotype. This chain links TRBV5-1 with TRBJ2-5; D unresolved. Per germline, CDR1 SGHRS and CDR2 YFSETQ. CDR3 length: 12 residues. Between the trimmed V and J ends, which lost 0 bases and 4 bases, there was a span of 4 bases. The CDR3 is CASSLARETQYF. The CDR3 DNA reads TGCGCCAGCAGCTTGGCGAGAGAGACCCAGTACTTC.

This clonotype was counted between two and nine times. The CDR3 nucleotides are TGCGCCAGCAGCTTGGGACCTAGCGCGAACACCGGGGAGCTGTTTTTT. Translating it yields CASSLGPSANTGELFF. J is TRBJ2-2 and V is TRBV5-1; a possible D gene is TRBD2 (6 bases). From germline, CDR1 is SGHRS and CDR2 YFSETQ. V dropped 0 bases and J dropped 0 bases, with 9 bases sitting between them. This CDR3 comprises 16 residues.

This clonotype came up a few times. The chain employs TRBV27 and TRBJ2-2; D unclear. The germline V gene has CDR1 MNHEY and CDR2 SMNVEV (reference sequence). This CDR3 comprises 13 residues. V lost 6 bases and J lost 3, with 8 bases in between. The CDR3 loop reads CASRVGYTGELFF. In DNA form, the CDR3 reads TGTGCCAGCAGGGTAGGATACACCGGGGAGCTGTTTTTT.

This clonotype was detected ten times or more. The chain employs TRBV6-5 and TRBJ1-6; 7 nucleotides align to TRBD1. CDR3 length: 14 residues. Per the germline V gene, CDR1 is MNHEY and CDR2 is SVGAGI. V trimming: 5 bases; J trimming: 6 bases; junction bases outside the gene matches: 4. The CDR3 DNA reads TGTGCCAGCAGTCGGGGACAGTTTAATTCACCCCTCCACTTT. Translation gives CASSRGQFNSPLHF.

This clonotype appeared a few times. The J gene is TRBJ1-3, the V gene TRBV20-1, with D unclear. The CDR3 covers 11 residues. Germline V gene lookup returns CDR1 DFQATT and CDR2 SNEGSKA (reference sequence). Trimming shortened V by 0 bases and J by 8 bases, and 5 bases separated the two germline ends. The CDR3 sequence: CSARDDYTIYF. CDR3 nucleotide sequence: TGCAGTGCTAGAGATGATTACACCATATATTTT.

This chain uses TRBV6-1 with TRBJ1-1; D is possibly TRBD1 (5 bases). The CDR3 has 13 amino acids. The V gene lost 8 bases and the J gene lost 1 base, with 11 bases spanning the gap. Germline CDR1 reads MNHNS; CDR2 reads SASEGT. For the CDR3, the DNA is TGTGCCAGCCTAGACAGAACGAACACTGAAGCTTTCTTT. It codes for CASLDRTNTEAFF.

This clonotype has only a few counts. The chain joins TRBV7-3 to TRBJ2-6; no reliable D call. Trimming took 0 bases from V and 0 from J, leaving 24 bases between them. The CDR3 sequence is 22 residues long. Germline values: CDR1 SGHTA, CDR2 FQGTGA. This chain's CDR3 is CASSLTGPSDPYHNSGANVLTF. The CDR3 region has the DNA TGTGCCAGCAGCTTAACTGGCCCCAGCGACCCTTATCATAACTCTGGGGCCAACGTCCTGACTTTC.

The genes are TRBV10-3 and TRBJ1-1, with D possibly being TRBD1 (6 bases). This CDR3 has 14 amino acids. With 4 bases removed from V and 1 base from J, the gap between germline ends came to 10 bases. From germline, CDR1 is ENHRY and CDR2 SYGVKD. The CDR3 DNA is TGTGCCATCAGTGCAGGGGTAGGGAACACTGAAGCTTTCTTT. This translates into CAISAGVGNTEAFF.

This clonotype was seen only a few times. The chain is built from TRBV12-3 or TRBV12-4 and TRBJ1-1; D is ambiguous. The CDR3 has 14 residues. Trimming pared 6 bases from V and 5 bases from J, leaving 16 bases between. This CDR3 is CASSSGFGVTEAFF. CDR3 in DNA: TGTGCCAGCAGCTCGGGGTTCGGGGTGACTGAAGCTTTCTTT.

The V and J genes are TRBV29-1 and TRBJ2-7; D is perhaps TRBD2 (6 bases). V was shortened by 6 bases and J by 4 bases, with 22 bases between the two germline ends. The germline V gene has CDR1 SQVTM and CDR2 ANQGSEA. The CDR3 is 15 amino acids. CDR3 nucleotides: TGCAGCGTGAGGGGTTCGGACGGGGGTACTTACGAGCAGTACTTC. This gives the protein CSVRGSDGGTYEQYF.

J is TRBJ2-3 and V is TRBV28; TRBD1 is a possible D gene (6 bases). V was pared by 8 bases and J by 2 bases, with 8 bases between. CDR1 is MDHEN, CDR2 SYDVKM, per germline. CDR3 length equals 12 residues. This CDR3 reads CASGQTTDTQYF. CDR3 bases: TGTGCCAGCGGACAGACCACAGATACGCAGTATTTT.

This clonotype was seen repeatedly, ten times or more. This sequence joins TRBV12-3 or TRBV12-4 and TRBJ1-1; unclear D gene. CDR3 length: 16 amino acids. Trimming left V 3 bases short and J 0 bases short, with 14 bases between. CDR3 sequence reads: CASSLRAGRMNTEAFF. The CDR3 DNA reads as TGTGCCAGCAGTTTGAGGGCAGGCCGAATGAACACTGAAGCTTTCTTT.

This clonotype was found many times. This chain connects TRBV18 to TRBJ2-6; TRBD1 is a possible D gene (6 bases). The germline gives CDR1 KGHSH, CDR2 LQKENI. V shed 4 bases and J shed 0 bases, with 13 bases lying between them. The CDR3 is 17 amino acids. CDR3 nucleotides: TGTGCCAGCTCACGTCTGGACAGCAGCTCTGGGGCCAACGTCCTGACTTTC. Its protein product is CASSRLDSSSGANVLTF.

Concerning this clonotype itself: The CDR3 does not close with the conserved phenylalanine or tryptophan, likely indicating a read error. The chain recombines TRBV5-1 with TRBJ2-2; D may be TRBD2 (5 bases). V lost 4 bases, J lost 5 bases, and 12 bases lay in between. The CDR3 is 14 amino acids. CDR1 and CDR2 (germline): SGHRS, YFSETQ. This chain's CDR3 is CASSNAGGTGELFS. CDR3 nucleotides: TGCGCCAGCAGCAATGCAGGCGGGACCGGGGAGCTGTTTTCT.

This clonotype has just a few counts. The J gene is TRBJ1-2, the V gene TRBV29-1; D uncertain. CDR1 is SQVTM, CDR2 ANQGSEA, per germline. With 2 bases removed from V and 3 bases from J, the gap between germline ends came to 7 bases. The CDR3 is made up of 12 amino acids. As DNA, the CDR3 is TGCAGCGTTGAAAGCTCTCACTATGGCTACACCTTC. Translated: CSVESSHYGYTF.

In this sample, this clonotype turned up a few times. This rearrangement joins TRBV5-1 to TRBJ1-1, with unresolved D. V was clipped by 2 bases and J by 3 bases, with 11 bases between them. This CDR3 has 14 amino acids. Per the germline V gene, CDR1 is SGHRS and CDR2 is YFSETQ. CDR3 amino acids: CASSFHGLDTEAFF. CDR3 sequence (DNA): TGCGCCAGCAGCTTCCACGGCTTGGACACTGAAGCTTTCTTT.

This clonotype turned up a few times. J is TRBJ2-1 and V is TRBV29-1; 11 bases map to TRBD2. Germline V CDR1 and CDR2: SQVTM, ANQGSEA. The trim removed 6 bases at V and 4 bases at J, leaving 5 bases unmatched. This CDR3 has 14 amino acids. The CDR3 is CSVKGTSGYNEQFF. The CDR3 coding sequence is TGCAGCGTAAAAGGGACTAGCGGATACAATGAGCAGTTCTTC.

This clonotype was detected a few times. The V gene is TRBV11-3, the J gene TRBJ2-3, with 8 bases fitting TRBD1. This CDR3 has 15 amino acids. In germline, CDR1 is SGHNT, CDR2 YENEEA. The junction had 11 bases not matched to a gene; V was cut back by 5 bases and J by 7 bases. CDR3: CASSRTGQATYTQYF. CDR3 DNA sequence: TGTGCCAGCAGCCGAACGGGACAGGCAACGTATACGCAGTATTTT.

The table lists this clonotype with many counts. The chain carries TRBV7-3 and TRBJ2-7; D may correspond to TRBD1 or TRBD2 (5 bases each). Germline-derived CDR1 and CDR2 are SGHTA and FQGTGA. The CDR3 sequence is 12 residues long. V was pared by 5 bases and J by 6 bases, with 11 bases between. This CDR3 reads CASSPGAGEQYF. CDR3 nucleotides: TGTGCCAGCAGCCCCGGGGCGGGCGAGCAGTACTTC.

This clonotype was counted a few times. This chain joins TRBV10-3 and TRBJ2-7, with 10 bases fitting TRBD1. Germline V gene sequence: CDR1 ENHRY, CDR2 SYGVKD. CDR3 length: 16 residues. Trimming took 1 base from V and 5 from J; bases not matched to a gene: 8. This CDR3 is CAISEFATGTGDEQYF. The CDR3, as DNA: TGTGCCATCAGTGAGTTTGCAACCGGGACAGGGGACGAGCAGTACTTC.

This clonotype was counted at least ten times. V gene TRBV11-2 combines with J gene TRBJ2-2; TRBD1 agrees at 8 bases. Germline CDR1 and CDR2: SGHAT and FQNNGV. Unmatched junction bases numbered 3, after V lost 5 bases and J lost 1 base. CDR3 length: 15 residues. CDR3 nucleotide sequence: TGTGCCAGCAGCCTGGGGACAGGGAACACCGGGGAGCTGTTTTTT. This encodes CASSLGTGNTGELFF.

This clonotype has only a few counts. CDR3 in amino acids: CASSLWDTGELFF. The CDR3 DNA sequence: TGTGCCAGCAGTTTGTGGGATACCGGGGAGCTGTTTTTT. The chain recombines TRBV12-3 or TRBV12-4 with TRBJ2-2; D remains ambiguous. V dropped 3 bases and J dropped 5 bases, with 7 bases sitting between them. The CDR3 sequence is 13 residues long.

V usage is TRBV29-1 and J usage is TRBJ2-1, with TRBD1 identical over 9 bases. V trimming: 6 bases; J trimming: 7 bases; junction bases outside the gene matches: 10. The length of the CDR3 is 14 residues. The germline V gene encodes CDR1 SQVTM and CDR2 ANQGSEA. CDR3 sequence: CSVLKDRGWNEQFF. The CDR3 coding sequence is TGCAGCGTCCTAAAGGACAGGGGTTGGAATGAGCAGTTCTTC.

In DNA form, the CDR3 reads TGTGCCAGCAGTTTAGGGACACGGTACACCTTC. Residues: CASSLGTRYTF. The chain carries TRBV28 and TRBJ1-2; the D gene is possibly TRBD1 (6 bases). The CDR3 is 11 residues long. Germline CDR1 reads MDHEN; CDR2 reads SYDVKM. V lost 2 bases and J lost 11, with 9 bases in between.

This clonotype turned up a few times. The chain couples TRBV6-1 to TRBJ2-3; D ambiguous. The V gene's germline CDR1 is MNHNS and CDR2 SASEGT. CDR3 length: 13 residues. The V and J ends lost 0 bases and 2 bases respectively, with 3 bases between them. DNA of the CDR3: TGTGCCAGCAGTGAAGCGCACACAGATACGCAGTATTTT. Protein: CASSEAHTDTQYF.

This clonotype was counted between two and nine times. The rearrangement joins TRBV28 to TRBJ1-6; TRBD1 aligns across 9 bases. Germline trimming cut 8 bases from V and 7 bases from J; bases unmatched to any gene: 6. Germline CDR1 and CDR2: MDHEN and SYDVKM. CDR3 length equals 14 residues. CDR3 coding DNA: TGTGCCAGCGGAGATACAGGGGGCAATTCACCCCTCCACTTT. It encodes CASGDTGGNSPLHF.